This TCR beta chain was identified during a study of T cell repertoires and Cas9 in healthy adults. Study-wide results and limits: In vitro, SpCas9-reactive Tregs were reported to curb effector T cell proliferation and function.

Notes on this clone: What it recognizes is unknown.

The CDR3 covers 12 residues. V was clipped by 6 bases and J by 7 bases, with 7 bases between them. Germline V gene data show CDR1 as MDHEN and CDR2 as SYDVKM. Clones were read by immunoSEQ multiplex PCR, and TCRdb kept only the in-frame ones, dropping some. The table has approximately 23,000 clones, about 89% seen once. The rearrangement joins TRBV28 to TRBJ1-6; D is undetermined. This receptor was obtained from a human donor in good health. Sequenced: CD4+ effector T cells (CD127+, CD25-, CD137-, CD154-) from PBMCs; culture status not recorded. The CDR3, as DNA: TGTGCCAGCAGCGAACTAAATTCACCCCTCCACTTT. Protein product: CASSELNSPLHF.